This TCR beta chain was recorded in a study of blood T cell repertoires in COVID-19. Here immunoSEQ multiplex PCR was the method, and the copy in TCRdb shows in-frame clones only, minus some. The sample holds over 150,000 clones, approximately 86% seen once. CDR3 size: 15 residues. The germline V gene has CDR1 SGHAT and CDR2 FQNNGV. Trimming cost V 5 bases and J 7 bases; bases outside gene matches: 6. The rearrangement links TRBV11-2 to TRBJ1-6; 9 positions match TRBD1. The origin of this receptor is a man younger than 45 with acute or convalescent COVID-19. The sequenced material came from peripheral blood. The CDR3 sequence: CASSTTGTGNSPLHF. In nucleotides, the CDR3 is TGTGCCAGCAGCACCACCGGGACAGGGAATTCACCCCTCCACTTT. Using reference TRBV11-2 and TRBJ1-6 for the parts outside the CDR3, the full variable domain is EAGVAQSPRYKIIEKRQSVAFWCNPISGHATLYWYQQILGQGPKLLIQFQNNGVVDDSQLPKDRFSAERLKGVDSTLKIQPAKLEDSAVYLCASSTTGTGNSPLHFGNGTRLTVT.